These 23 T cell receptor beta chains came from one sample sequenced in a study of blood T cell repertoires in COVID-19. TCRdb keeps only in-frame clones here, not all; method: immunoSEQ multiplex PCR. The top ten clones hold less than 3% of a sample with more than 150,000 clones, more than 75% of them seen once. The sample was peripheral blood. The receptors originated from a man aged 35 to 55 with active or convalescent COVID-19.

The chain combines TRBV6-5 with TRBJ1-2; the D gene is possibly TRBD1 (5 bases). Germline CDR1 and CDR2: MNHEY and SVGAGI. CDR3 length: 11 residues. CDR3 in DNA: TGTAGAAGGGGCCGCTACTATGGCTACACCTTC. It translates to CRRGRYYGYTF.

The chain carries TRBV6-1 and TRBJ1-1; D is unresolved. Germline CDR1 reads MNHNS; CDR2 reads SASEGT. The CDR3 is 14 residues long. The V gene lost 2 bases and the J gene lost 2 bases, with 9 bases spanning the gap. CDR3 region: CASSEFVSNTEAFF. CDR3 sequence (DNA): TGTGCCAGCAGTGAATTTGTTTCTAACACTGAAGCTTTCTTT.

The genes are TRBV5-1 and TRBJ2-4; 8 nucleotides line up with TRBD1. This CDR3 has 16 amino acids. V dropped 0 bases and J dropped 6; count of bases not matched to a gene: 8. The germline V gene encodes CDR1 SGHRS and CDR2 YFSETQ. The CDR3 here is CASSLGTGYALNIQYF. The CDR3 bases are TGCGCCAGCAGCTTGGGGACAGGGTATGCGTTAAACATTCAGTACTTC.

The chain links TRBV27 to TRBJ1-6, with D unclear. Germline V gene sequence: CDR1 MNHEY, CDR2 SMNVEV (reference sequence). The germline V and J ends were trimmed by 2 bases and 7 bases, with 12 bases remaining between them. The CDR3 runs 15 residues. The CDR3 DNA follows: TGTGCCAGCAGTTTAGAATTGGCACCCAATTCACCCCTCCACTTT. Protein sequence: CASSLELAPNSPLHF.

V and J are TRBV27 and TRBJ2-3; 9 bases agree with TRBD2. There are 15 residues in the CDR3. Unmatched junction bases numbered 8, after V lost 3 bases and J lost 7 bases. Germline CDR1 and CDR2: MNHEY and SMNVEV (reference sequence). As DNA, the CDR3 is TGTGCCAGCAGTTTTGGCGGGGGGGCTAGGAATACGCAGTATTTT. This codes for CASSFGGGARNTQYF.

The V and J genes are TRBV4-1 and TRBJ2-7; D is perhaps TRBD2 (6 bases). The germline V and J ends were trimmed by 1 base and 3 bases, with 7 bases remaining between them. This CDR3 has 13 residues. CDR1 is MGHRA, CDR2 YSYEKL, per germline. The CDR3 bases are TGCGCCAGCAGCCAAGGTAGCGGCTACGAGCAGTACTTC. Protein sequence: CASSQGSGYEQYF.

V gene TRBV3-1 (or the pseudogene TRBV3-2) combines with J gene TRBJ2-5, with 9 bases that match TRBD1. Trimming cost V 5 bases and J 5 bases; bases outside gene matches: 12. The CDR3 is made up of 16 amino acids. CDR1 LGHDT and CDR2 YNNKEL come from the germline V gene (reference sequence). This CDR3 reads CASSSSTGGIRETQYF. CDR3 nucleotides: TGTGCCAGCAGCTCCTCGACAGGGGGAATTAGGGAGACCCAGTACTTC.

The chain recombines TRBV23-1 with TRBJ2-7; TRBD1 might be the D (6 bases). TRBV23-1 is an ORF, and what it does is uncertain. The CDR3 is 14 residues long. The V end lost 4 bases, the J end lost 2 bases, and 12 bases lay between the germline ends. CDR3 in DNA: TGCGCCAGCAGTCCCCCGGGACACCCCTACGAGCAGTACTTC. Translated: CASSPPGHPYEQYF.

Note on this clone: Compared with germline, one end of the junction differs, possibly owing to a read error. This chain connects TRBV6-1 to TRBJ2-2; 9 nucleotides align to TRBD1. This CDR3 is built from 18 residues. Germline loops: CDR1 MNHNS, CDR2 SASEGT. CDR3 residues: CASTEWYWDREKTGELFF. Here the CDR3 DNA reads TGTGCCAGCACTGAATGGTATTGGGACAGGGAAAAGACCGGGGAGCTGTTTTTT.

V gene TRBV2 combines with J gene TRBJ2-5; 14 bases map to TRBD2. Germline trimming cut 5 bases from V and 5 bases from J; bases unmatched to any gene: 7. CDR1 and CDR2 from the germline V gene are SNHLY and FYNNEI. The CDR3 consists of 16 residues. CDR3 protein: CASSFGLAGGGETQYF. DNA of the CDR3: TGTGCCAGCAGTTTTGGACTAGCGGGGGGAGGCGAGACCCAGTACTTC.

The chain combines TRBV27 with TRBJ1-4; the D gene is possibly TRBD1 (6 bases). The V gene's germline CDR1 is MNHEY and CDR2 SMNVEV (reference sequence). The CDR3 runs 16 residues. Trimming left V 10 bases short and J 3 bases short, with 21 bases between. The CDR3 DNA reads as TGTGCCACTCCTCCTCCCGCAACAGGGTCTAATGAAAAACTGTTTTTT. It yields the protein CATPPPATGSNEKLFF.

The chain couples TRBV7-8 to TRBJ2-7; a weak D match, TRBD1 (6 bases). Germline assignment: CDR1 SGHVS and CDR2 FQNEAQ. V was trimmed by 4 bases and J by 3 bases, leaving 13 bases between them. The CDR3 has 14 residues. This chain's CDR3 is CASSSGHQFYEQYF. CDR3 in DNA: TGTGCCAGCAGCTCGGGACACCAGTTCTACGAGCAGTACTTC.

This chain connects TRBV3-1 (or the pseudogene TRBV3-2) to TRBJ2-1; D ambiguous. There are 16 residues in the CDR3. Germline V gene lookup returns CDR1 LGHDT and CDR2 YNNKEL (reference sequence). Trimming cost V 0 bases and J 0 bases, with 9 bases left between them. This CDR3 reads CASSQESGSSYNEQFF. In DNA, the CDR3 is TGTGCCAGCAGCCAAGAATCCGGTAGCTCCTACAATGAGCAGTTCTTC.

The rearrangement uses TRBV3-1 (or the pseudogene TRBV3-2) and TRBJ2-7; D gene uncertain. CDR3 length: 12 amino acids. Germline V lookup: CDR1 LGHDT, CDR2 YNNKEL (reference sequence). V was clipped by 3 bases and J by 2 bases, with 5 bases between them. The CDR3 loop reads CASSQTTYEQYF. The DNA of the CDR3 is TGTGCCAGCAGCCAGACAACCTACGAGCAGTACTTC.

This rearrangement joins TRBV5-5 to TRBJ1-1, with D unclear. The ends were cut back, 1 base at V and 4 bases at J, with 14 bases in the middle. CDR1 is SGHKS and CDR2 is YYEKEE in the germline V gene (reference sequence). The CDR3 is made up of 15 amino acids. The CDR3 DNA reads TGTGCCAGCAGCTTGAGCGGGATGCCCCGCACTGAAGCTTTCTTT. Its protein product is CASSLSGMPRTEAFF.

For the CDR3, the DNA is TGCGCCAGCACTACCTCTACCGGGGGGACCGAGCAGTACTTC. The encoded protein is CASTTSTGGTEQYF. The genes are TRBV5-1 and TRBJ2-7, with 7 bases lining up with TRBD2. The CDR3 is 14 residues long. CDR1 and CDR2 (germline): SGHRS, YFSETQ. V was clipped by 6 bases and J by 6 bases; unmatched bases: 12.

The rearrangement joins TRBV11-2 to TRBJ1-5; no clear D gene. From germline, CDR1 is SGHAT and CDR2 FQNNGV. The CDR3 is 13 residues long. Deletions cut 0 bases from V and 4 bases from J, with 4 bases between. The CDR3 sequence is CASSLEQNQPQHF. Written as DNA, the CDR3 is TGTGCCAGCAGCTTAGAACAGAATCAGCCCCAGCATTTT.

The rearrangement joins TRBV29-1 to TRBJ1-1; the match to TRBD1 covers 8 bases. Trimming cost V 4 bases and J 10 bases; bases outside gene matches: 11. The CDR3 extends over 13 amino acids. In germline, CDR1 is SQVTM, CDR2 ANQGSEA. In DNA form, the CDR3 reads TGCAGCGTTGTACAGGGGGATAGCGGTCGAGCTTTCTTT. Amino acids: CSVVQGDSGRAFF.

The rearrangement uses TRBV7-2 and TRBJ2-2; D not resolved. The germline CDR1 and CDR2 sequences are SGHTA and FQGNSA. V was trimmed by 2 bases and J by 5 bases, leaving 6 bases between them. The CDR3 covers 13 residues. CDR3: CASSLLATGELFF. DNA for the CDR3: TGTGCCAGCAGCTTATTGGCAACCGGGGAGCTGTTTTTT.

The chain recombines TRBV4-3 with TRBJ1-2, with no clear D. Trimming left V 0 bases short and J 5 bases short, with 10 bases between. The CDR3 contains 14 residues. From germline, CDR1 is LGHNA and CDR2 YSLEER. The CDR3: CASSQEVGPYGYTF. The DNA for the CDR3 is TGCGCCAGCAGCCAAGAAGTGGGCCCTTATGGCTACACCTTC.

This clone showed up just a few times. Other DNA sequences in the same sample also yield this CDR3. The chain carries TRBV9 and TRBJ1-5, with D possibly being TRBD1 (5 bases). Trimming cost V 0 bases and J 4 bases, with 8 bases left between them. The CDR3 spans 14 residues. Germline assignment: CDR1 SGDLS and CDR2 YYNGEE. CDR3 nucleotide sequence: TGTGCCAGCAGCGTAGGGCAGGGAAATCAGCCCCAGCATTTT. Its translation: CASSVGQGNQPQHF.

J is TRBJ1-1 and V is TRBV5-1; possible D gene TRBD1, 5 bases. CDR3 length equals 15 residues. V dropped 4 bases and J dropped 4 bases, with 17 bases sitting between them. The germline V gene encodes CDR1 SGHRS and CDR2 YFSETQ. This CDR3 is CASSLVLGPGTEAFF. CDR3 nucleotides: TGCGCCAGCAGCCTGGTCTTGGGGCCTGGCACTGAAGCTTTCTTT.

The CDR3 sequence: CASSLAGGLYYEQYF. CDR3 nucleotides: TGCGCCAGCAGCTTGGCAGGGGGCTTGTACTACGAGCAGTACTTC. The gene calls are TRBV5-1 and TRBJ2-7, with 8 bases fitting TRBD1. J lost 3 bases, V lost 0 bases, and 5 bases had no gene match. The CDR3 has 15 amino acids. From germline, CDR1 is SGHRS and CDR2 YFSETQ.